This T cell receptor beta chain is drawn from a study of shared clonotypes between healthy human individuals. Assay used: immunoSEQ multiplex PCR; TCRdb lists only in-frame clones, some missing. The sample consists of about 380,000 clones, around 96% of them appearing once. Germline CDR1 and CDR2: SNHLY and FYNNEI. J lost 9 bases, V lost 7 bases, and 9 bases had no gene match. The CDR3 is 13 residues long. The rearrangement joins TRBV2 to TRBJ2-4, with 7 bases lining up with TRBD1. The sequencing sample was made of memory CD8+ T cells sorted from blood. Subset in this sample: CD45RO+ cells pooled with CCR7-negative TemRA cells. The sequence was collected from a man aged 25-45 years in good health. The CDR3: CASTPGPGGIQYF. CDR3 nucleotides: TGTGCCAGCACCCCGGGTCCAGGGGGCATTCAGTACTTC.